The 30 T cell receptor beta chains below all came from one sample that was sequenced in a study of T-cell memory formation after mild COVID-19. Each CDR3 protein is one row after TCRdb ran MiXCR on the 5' RACE reads. Of around 190,000 distinct CDR3 sequences in the sample, about a fifth are singletons; the top ten hold 3% to 4.5%. Sequenced sample: PBMCs or a T cell subset sorted from them (not recorded which). These receptors were taken from a man younger than 30 who had mild COVID-19 (a few samples of this study predate the infection). Cell type and time point are not known.

This clonotype was recorded once. The chain employs TRBV20-1 and TRBJ1-1; 7 bases line up with TRBD1. The CDR3 covers 14 residues. The junction had 6 bases not matched to a gene; V was cut back by 5 bases and J by 0 bases. CDR1 is DFQATT and CDR2 is SNEGSKA in the germline V gene (reference sequence). The CDR3 protein is CSAARGDLNTEAFF. CDR3 coding DNA: TGCAGTGCTGCCAGGGGGGATCTGAACACTGAAGCTTTCTTT.

The chain joins TRBV11-2 to TRBJ1-2; a possible D gene is TRBD1 (6 bases). CDR1 and CDR2 from the germline V gene are SGHAT and FQNNGV. V was pared by 2 bases and J by 3 bases, with 22 bases between. This CDR3 contains 18 residues. CDR3 in amino acids: CASSLLRGRGLFDYGYTF. CDR3 DNA sequence: TGTGCCAGCAGCTTACTGCGGGGCAGGGGTTTATTTGACTATGGCTACACCTTC. The full variable domain, its missing parts supplied by reference TRBV11-2 and TRBJ1-2, is EAGVAQSPRYKIIEKRQSVAFWCNPISGHATLYWYQQILGQGPKLLIQFQNNGVVDDSQLPKDRFSAERLKGVDSTLKIQPAKLEDSAVYLCASSLLRGRGLFDYGYTFGSGTRLTVV.

V is TRBV29-1 and J is TRBJ2-1; TRBD2 matches at 13 bases. Germline loops: CDR1 SQVTM, CDR2 ANQGSEA. Trimming removed 7 bases from V and 7 bases from J; junction bases left unmatched: 10. The CDR3 loop spans 15 amino acids. DNA of the CDR3: TGCAGCGCACGGGGACTAGCGGGGCCGGGGAATGAGCAGTTCTTC. Translating it yields CSARGLAGPGNEQFF.

The CDR3 reads CASSFLAGVTDTQYF. The CDR3 region has the DNA TGTGCCAGCAGCTTTCTAGCGGGGGTAACAGATACGCAGTATTTT. The chain couples TRBV7-3 to TRBJ2-3; TRBD2 matches 10 bases. CDR3 length: 15 amino acids. Germline lookup yields CDR1 SGHTA and CDR2 FQGTGA. J lost 3 bases, V lost 3 bases, and 3 bases had no gene match.

This clonotype was detected once. The rearrangement uses TRBV28 and TRBJ2-5, with D possibly matching TRBD2 (6 bases). Trimming shortened V by 6 bases and J by 5 bases, and 19 bases separated the two germline ends. The V gene's germline CDR1 is MDHEN and CDR2 SYDVKM. The CDR3 has 15 amino acids. The CDR3 sequence: CASSAGTHGRETQYF. The DNA for the CDR3 is TGTGCCAGCAGCGCCGGGACTCATGGCAGGGAGACCCAGTACTTC.

Of note for this clonotype: A read error is possible here, since a much larger clone lies one base away. The chain uses TRBV12-3 or TRBV12-4 and TRBJ2-2; D call uncertain. Trimming removed 4 bases at V and 6 bases at J, with 12 bases between. This CDR3 has 14 amino acids. CDR3 in amino acids: CASSCGSWAGELFF. The DNA for the CDR3 is TGTGCCAGCAGTTGTGGCTCCTGGGCCGGGGAGCTGTTTTTT.

The chain joins TRBV28 to TRBJ1-2, with D unclear. The CDR3 consists of 11 residues. Germline V gene sequence: CDR1 MDHEN, CDR2 SYDVKM. Deletions cut 6 bases from V and 8 bases from J, with 10 bases between. In DNA, the CDR3 is TGTGCCAGCAGGAAGGGCGGAGGCTACACCTTC. Residues: CASRKGGGYTF.

The V gene is TRBV9, the J gene TRBJ1-6; 7 positions match TRBD1. Per the germline V gene, CDR1 is SGDLS and CDR2 is YYNGEE. V gave up 2 bases and J gave up 8 bases; unmatched junction bases: 7. The CDR3 length is 15 residues. In DNA, the CDR3 is TGTGCCAGCAGCGTGACAGGGTCATTTGATTCACCCCTCCACTTT. It is translated as CASSVTGSFDSPLHF. The full variable domain, in which reference TRBV9 and TRBJ1-6 provide the parts outside the CDR3, is DSGVTQTPKHLITATGQRVTLRCSPRSGDLSVYWYQQSLDQGLQFLIQYYNGEERAKGNILERFSAQQFPDLHSELNLSSLELGDSALYFCASSVTGSFDSPLHFGNGTRLTVT.

This clonotype was seen more than once but under ten times. This chain links TRBV7-7 with TRBJ2-2; D is uncertain. This CDR3 is built from 17 residues. V lost 5 bases, J lost 0 bases, and 16 bases lay in between. Germline assignment: CDR1 SSHAT and CDR2 FNYEAQ (reference sequence). The CDR3 DNA reads TGTGCCAGCAGCCCCGATACAGAGAAAGCGAACACCGGGGAGCTGTTTTTT. Its protein is CASSPDTEKANTGELFF.

This clonotype turned up a few times. The chain employs TRBV11-2 and TRBJ2-4; D is ambiguous. Per the germline V gene, CDR1 is SGHAT and CDR2 is FQNNGV. V was pared by 2 bases and J by 9 bases, with 14 bases between. The CDR3 runs to 14 residues. The chain's CDR3 is CASSLMGTVAIQYF. The CDR3, as DNA: TGTGCCAGCAGCTTAATGGGTACGGTGGCCATTCAGTACTTC. The whole variable domain, remainder taken from reference TRBV11-2 and TRBJ2-4, is EAGVAQSPRYKIIEKRQSVAFWCNPISGHATLYWYQQILGQGPKLLIQFQNNGVVDDSQLPKDRFSAERLKGVDSTLKIQPAKLEDSAVYLCASSLMGTVAIQYFGAGTRLSVL.

This clonotype has only a few counts. V and J are TRBV20-1 and TRBJ1-1, with 7 positions matching TRBD1. The germline V gene has CDR1 DFQATT and CDR2 SNEGSKA (reference sequence). The CDR3 is 11 residues long. CDR3 nucleotides: TGCAGGGGACAGTTGAACACTGAAGCTTTCTTT. Its translation: CRGQLNTEAFF.

J is TRBJ1-3 and V is TRBV7-9; D is ambiguous. V was clipped by 5 bases and J by 0 bases, with 11 bases between them. Germline V CDR1 and CDR2: SEHNR, FQNEAQ (reference sequence). CDR3 length: 15 amino acids. CDR3 residues: CASSREPSSGNTIYF. The CDR3 DNA reads TGTGCCAGCAGCCGGGAACCGAGCTCTGGAAACACCATATATTTT.

The rearrangement joins TRBV12-3 or TRBV12-4 to TRBJ2-3, with D possibly being TRBD1 (5 bases). This CDR3 has 14 amino acids. Between the trimmed V and J ends, which lost 3 bases and 5 bases, there was a span of 12 bases. The CDR3 is CASSLGPVLDTQYF. The DNA of the CDR3 is TGTGCCAGCAGTTTGGGGCCAGTATTAGATACGCAGTATTTT.

This clonotype turned up a few times. V and J are TRBV20-1 and TRBJ2-3, with D perhaps matching TRBD2 (6 bases). The CDR3 sequence is 14 residues long. Germline CDR1 and CDR2: DFQATT and SNEGSKA (reference sequence). Trimming removed 6 bases from V and 1 base from J, with 14 bases in between. Written as DNA, the CDR3 is TGCAGTGCGCCCTCAGCTAGCGGCACAGATACGCAGTATTTT. As protein: CSAPSASGTDTQYF.

The CDR3 coding sequence is TGTGCCAGCAGCTTGCAGGGGTACGACGGGGAGCTGTTTTTT. It yields the protein CASSLQGYDGELFF. The genes are TRBV5-6 and TRBJ2-2; D may be TRBD1 (6 bases). Looked up from germline, CDR1 is SGHDT and CDR2 is YYEEEE. The V end was cut by 1 base, the J end by 7 bases, with 11 bases between. The CDR3 runs 14 residues.

This clonotype appeared a few times. This chain joins TRBV3-1 and TRBJ1-2; 12 nucleotides match TRBD1. This CDR3 has 14 residues. CDR1 LGHDT and CDR2 YNNKEL come from the germline V gene (reference sequence). With V trimmed by 4 bases and J by 7 bases, 4 bases remained unmatched. The CDR3 coding sequence is TGTGCCAGCAGCCCCGGGACAGGGGGCTTTGGCTACACCTTC. As protein: CASSPGTGGFGYTF.

The chain is built from TRBV3-1 and TRBJ2-5; TRBD2 matches at 12 bases. The length of the CDR3 is 15 residues. Germline values: CDR1 LGHDT, CDR2 YNNKEL (reference sequence). Losses at the gene ends were 5 bases for V and 5 bases for J; bases not matched to a gene: 6. Written as DNA, the CDR3 is TGTGCCAGCAGCTACTGGACTAGCGGGGCTGAGACCCAGTACTTC. Translated: CASSYWTSGAETQYF.

This clonotype was seen more than once but under ten times. The chain employs TRBV7-9 and TRBJ1-6; 11 positions agree with TRBD1. The trim removed 4 bases at V and 9 bases at J, leaving 8 bases unmatched. This CDR3 is built from 16 residues. Germline CDR1 is SEHNR and CDR2 is FQNEAQ (reference sequence). In DNA, the CDR3 is TGTGCCAGCAGCTCGACCGGGACAGGGGGATTTTCACCCCTCCACTTT. As protein: CASSSTGTGGFSPLHF.

This chain connects TRBV5-1 to TRBJ2-1, with a possible D match to TRBD1 (6 bases). Per germline, CDR1 SGHRS and CDR2 YFSETQ. The CDR3 has 14 residues. Trimming left V 4 bases short and J 3 bases short, with 11 bases between. The chain's CDR3 is CASSNLQGYNEQFF. DNA of the CDR3: TGCGCCAGCAGCAACTTACAGGGCTACAATGAGCAGTTCTTC.

The rearrangement uses TRBV10-1 and TRBJ2-3; a weak D match, TRBD2 (6 bases). V was pared by 5 bases and J by 0 bases, with 12 bases between. The germline gives CDR1 WNHNN, CDR2 SYGVQD (reference sequence). The CDR3 runs to 15 residues. CDR3 DNA: TGCGCCAGCAGTACCGGGACTTCTAGCACAGATACGCAGTATTTT. This codes for CASSTGTSSTDTQYF.

A remark on this clonotype: At one end, the junction sequence differs from germline, possibly due to a read error. The CDR3 region has the DNA TGTGCCAGCAGTTTAGGGTTATACAGGGGCCAGGTCTACTCTGGGGCCAACGTCCTGACTTTC. Residues: CASSLGLYRGQVYSGANVLTF. The rearrangement uses TRBV11-2 and TRBJ2-6; TRBD1 matches at 7 bases. CDR1 SGHAT and CDR2 FQNNGV come from the germline V gene. CDR3 size: 21 residues.

The sample holds many counts of this clonotype. The V call is TRBV10-2, the J call TRBJ2-3; the D gene is possibly TRBD2 (6 bases). V lost 1 base to trimming and J lost 1 base, with 9 bases between them. The CDR3 sequence is 15 residues long. Germline CDR1 WSHSY, CDR2 SAAADI. This CDR3 reads CASSEWVAGTDTQYF. Written as DNA, the CDR3 is TGCGCCAGCAGTGAGTGGGTAGCGGGCACAGATACGCAGTATTTT.

The J gene is TRBJ2-5, the V gene TRBV30, with 7 positions matching TRBD2. CDR1 is GTSNPN, CDR2 SVGIG, per germline (reference sequence). The CDR3 has 12 amino acids. Germline trimming cut 3 bases from V and 5 bases from J; bases unmatched to any gene: 3. The CDR3: CAWRALAETQYF. The CDR3 DNA is TGTGCCTGGAGAGCACTAGCGGAGACCCAGTACTTC.

This clonotype has more than one count but fewer than ten. V usage is TRBV7-2 and J usage is TRBJ2-7; no clear D. V was shortened by 5 bases and J by 5 bases, with 13 bases between the two germline ends. The germline V gene encodes CDR1 SGHTA and CDR2 FQGNSA. The CDR3 sequence is 13 residues long. CDR3 DNA: TGTGCCAGCAGCCCCCGGGCCGGCGACGAGCAGTACTTC. Translation gives CASSPRAGDEQYF.

This clonotype came up a few times. J is TRBJ1-6 and V is TRBV12-3 or TRBV12-4; perhaps TRBD1 as D (5 bases). Between the trimmed V and J ends, which lost 3 bases and 13 bases, there was a span of 13 bases. This CDR3 is 13 amino acids long. CDR3 bases: TGTGCCAGCAGTTTGGGACTATACTCTCCCCTCCACTTT. Protein: CASSLGLYSPLHF.

This clonotype was seen only a few times. The V call is TRBV10-3, the J call TRBJ1-3, with D tentatively TRBD1 (5 bases). Between the trimmed V and J ends, which lost 4 bases and 4 bases, there was a span of 11 bases. CDR1 ENHRY and CDR2 SYGVKD come from the germline V gene. The CDR3 is made up of 14 amino acids. Here the CDR3 reads CAISGQILGNTIYF. Here the CDR3 DNA reads TGTGCCATCAGTGGACAGATTTTGGGAAACACCATATATTTT.

The genes are TRBV4-1 and TRBJ2-2, with D possibly matching TRBD2 (5 bases). In germline, CDR1 is MGHRA, CDR2 YSYEKL. This CDR3 has 15 amino acids. Trimming removed 1 base from V and 4 bases from J, with 10 bases in between. The CDR3 reads CASSQAGAGTGELFF. The CDR3 DNA sequence: TGCGCCAGCAGCCAAGCGGGCGCGGGCACCGGGGAGCTGTTTTTT.

The table lists this clonotype with many counts. The gene calls are TRBV29-1 and TRBJ2-1, with 7 positions matching TRBD2. The V gene's germline CDR1 is SQVTM and CDR2 ANQGSEA. The J segment lost 7 bases and the V segment lost 7 bases, leaving 10 bases of the junction unmatched. The CDR3 extends over 13 amino acids. CDR3 sequence: CSGEGTRRNEQFF. Written as DNA, the CDR3 is TGCAGCGGGGAGGGGACTCGCCGGAATGAGCAGTTCTTC.

This clonotype was detected only a few times. The chain uses TRBV10-3 and TRBJ1-5; D not resolved. The germline V gene has CDR1 ENHRY and CDR2 SYGVKD. The CDR3 runs 13 residues. V was trimmed by 8 bases and J by 2 bases, leaving 10 bases between them. CDR3 residues: CAIGPAGNQPQHF. The CDR3 DNA reads TGTGCCATCGGCCCGGCAGGCAATCAGCCCCAGCATTTT.

This clonotype was seen a single time. This chain uses TRBV7-3 with TRBJ1-2, with D possibly TRBD1 on 5 matching bases. The CDR3 loop spans 15 amino acids. Germline V gives CDR1 SGHTA, CDR2 FQGTGA. Trimming cost V 5 bases and J 5 bases, with 18 bases left between them. The CDR3 reads CASSPQQGSIYGYTF. The DNA for the CDR3 is TGTGCCAGCAGCCCCCAGCAGGGATCAATTTATGGCTACACCTTC.